Listed below are T cell receptor beta chains from one sample, sequenced in a study of cytomegalovirus exposure and HLA in healthy donors. The data were produced by immunoSEQ multiplex PCR, yet TCRdb's version contains in-frame clones alone and is incomplete. Among under 75,000 clones listed, over 70% were seen once. What was sequenced was PBMCs. Receptors were obtained from a human donor in good health. The CDR3 runs from the conserved cysteine through the conserved F or W. The D gene is left open where the match is weak. Where a row states a size, it is once, few, many or the class of an expanded clone; other rows omit it.

d_call: .; v_call: TRBV9; clone_size: .; j_call: TRBJ2-2; cdr3_length: 15; cdr3_aa: CASSVAGANTGELFF; cdr3_nt: TGTGCCAGCAGCGTAGCAGGGGCAAACACCGGGGAGCTGTTTTTT
d_call: .; v_call: TRBV4-1; clone_size: .; j_call: TRBJ2-1; cdr3_length: 16; cdr3_aa: CASSQDTAGIYNEQFF; cdr3_nt: TGCGCCAGCAGCCAAGATACGGCAGGTATATACAATGAGCAGTTCTTC
d_call: TRBD2; v_call: TRBV9; clone_size: few; j_call: TRBJ2-1; cdr3_length: 15; cdr3_aa: CASSVAAGGLNEQFF; cdr3_nt: TGTGCCAGCAGCGTAGCAGCGGGAGGTTTGAATGAGCAGTTCTTC
d_call: .; v_call: TRBV2; clone_size: .; j_call: TRBJ2-5; cdr3_length: 11; cdr3_aa: CASSVEETQYF; cdr3_nt: TGTGCCAGCAGTGTGGAGGAGACCCAGTACTTC
d_call: .; v_call: TRBV7-9; clone_size: .; j_call: TRBJ2-7; cdr3_length: 12; cdr3_aa: CASSSTVYEQYF; cdr3_nt: TGTGCCAGCAGCTCAACGGTCTACGAGCAGTACTTC
d_call: TRBD1; v_call: TRBV5-1; clone_size: .; j_call: TRBJ1-3; cdr3_length: 15; cdr3_aa: CASSLTGGRGNTIYF; cdr3_nt: TGCGCCAGCAGCTTAACAGGGGGTCGGGGAAACACCATATATTTT
d_call: TRBD1; v_call: TRBV28; clone_size: few; j_call: TRBJ2-4; cdr3_length: 14; cdr3_aa: CASSLEGGRYIQYF; cdr3_nt: TGTGCCAGCAGTTTAGAAGGGGGCCGATACATTCAGTACTTC
d_call: .; v_call: TRBV6-1; clone_size: .; j_call: TRBJ1-1; cdr3_length: 15; cdr3_aa: CASSSLGLWGTEAFF; cdr3_nt: TGTGCCAGCAGTTCCCTGGGACTTTGGGGCACTGAAGCTTTCTTT
d_call: .; v_call: TRBV5-1; clone_size: .; j_call: TRBJ1-2; cdr3_length: 13; cdr3_aa: CAIWTALNYGYTF; cdr3_nt: TGCGCCATTTGGACAGCGCTCAACTATGGCTACACCTTC
d_call: TRBD2; v_call: TRBV13; clone_size: .; j_call: TRBJ2-3; cdr3_length: 15; cdr3_aa: CASSFKREVADTQYF; cdr3_nt: TGTGCCAGCAGCTTTAAGCGGGAGGTGGCAGATACGCAGTATTTT
d_call: .; v_call: TRBV29-1; clone_size: once; j_call: TRBJ2-1; cdr3_length: 12; cdr3_aa: CSVEHHYNEQFF; cdr3_nt: TGCAGCGTTGAACATCACTACAATGAGCAGTTCTTC
d_call: .; v_call: TRBV30; clone_size: .; j_call: TRBJ2-2; cdr3_length: 14; cdr3_aa: CAWSVYLNTGELFF; cdr3_nt: TGTGCCTGGAGTGTATATCTAAACACCGGGGAGCTGTTTTTT
d_call: .; v_call: TRBV4-2; clone_size: .; j_call: TRBJ1-1; cdr3_length: 13; cdr3_aa: CASRQLGGSEAFF; cdr3_nt: TGTGCCAGCAGGCAACTAGGGGGTTCTGAAGCTTTCTTT
d_call: .; v_call: TRBV7-9; clone_size: few; j_call: TRBJ1-2; cdr3_length: 13; cdr3_aa: CASSFRGYDGYTF; cdr3_nt: TGTGCCAGCAGCTTCAGAGGGTATGATGGCTACACCTTC
d_call: .; v_call: TRBV4-2; clone_size: once; j_call: TRBJ1-2; cdr3_length: 17; cdr3_aa: CASSQDRSVWSNYGYTF; cdr3_nt: TGTGCCAGCAGCCAAGATCGTAGCGTCTGGAGTAACTATGGCTACACCTTC
d_call: TRBD2; v_call: TRBV25-1; clone_size: .; j_call: TRBJ2-3; cdr3_length: 18; cdr3_aa: CASSGRTSGNSNTDTQYF; cdr3_nt: TGTGCCAGCAGTGGACGGACTAGCGGAAACTCGAACACAGATACGCAGTATTTT
d_call: TRBD1; v_call: TRBV18; clone_size: .; j_call: TRBJ1-2; cdr3_length: 16; cdr3_aa: CASSGQGSGLGDGYTF; cdr3_nt: TGTGCCAGCTCCGGACAGGGTTCGGGTCTTGGTGATGGCTACACCTTC
d_call: .; v_call: TRBV11-2; clone_size: .; j_call: TRBJ2-5; cdr3_length: 15; cdr3_aa: CASSLVGRSGETQYF; cdr3_nt: TGTGCCAGCAGCTTAGTAGGGAGGAGTGGGGAGACCCAGTACTTC
d_call: TRBD2; v_call: TRBV27; clone_size: .; j_call: TRBJ2-3; cdr3_length: 15; cdr3_aa: CASSLLAVNTDTQYF; cdr3_nt: TGTGCCAGCAGTTTACTAGCGGTTAACACAGATACGCAGTATTTT
d_call: TRBD1; v_call: TRBV30; clone_size: .; j_call: TRBJ2-3; cdr3_length: 16; cdr3_aa: CAWSVARTGLVDTQYF; cdr3_nt: TGTGCCTGGAGTGTAGCACGGACAGGGTTAGTAGATACGCAGTATTTT
d_call: .; v_call: TRBV9; clone_size: .; j_call: TRBJ2-3; cdr3_length: 12; cdr3_aa: CASSVALDTQYF; cdr3_nt: TGTGCCAGCAGCGTAGCTTTAGATACGCAGTATTTT
d_call: TRBD1; v_call: TRBV12-5; clone_size: .; j_call: TRBJ1-1; cdr3_length: 14; cdr3_aa: CASGLGQGPTEAFF; cdr3_nt: TGTGCTAGTGGTTTGGGACAGGGGCCCACTGAAGCTTTCTTT
d_call: TRBD1; v_call: TRBV25-1; clone_size: .; j_call: TRBJ1-2; cdr3_length: 13; cdr3_aa: CASSATGSYGYTF; cdr3_nt: TGTGCCAGCAGTGCGACAGGGAGCTATGGCTACACCTTC
d_call: .; v_call: TRBV2; clone_size: many; j_call: TRBJ2-7; cdr3_length: 13; cdr3_aa: CASRRGISYEQYF; cdr3_nt: TGTGCCAGCAGAAGAGGAATTTCCTACGAGCAGTACTTC
d_call: TRBD2; v_call: TRBV6-6; clone_size: few; j_call: TRBJ2-1; cdr3_length: 15; cdr3_aa: CASSYSVSGVNEQFF; cdr3_nt: TGTGCCAGCAGTTACTCGGTTAGCGGGGTCAATGAGCAGTTCTTC
d_call: .; v_call: TRBV27; clone_size: .; j_call: TRBJ1-1; cdr3_length: 14; cdr3_aa: CASSLGSMNTEAFF; cdr3_nt: TGTGCCAGCAGTTTAGGGAGCATGAACACTGAAGCTTTCTTT
d_call: .; v_call: TRBV4-1; clone_size: .; j_call: TRBJ1-2; cdr3_length: 13; cdr3_aa: CASSQVQGVGYTF; cdr3_nt: TGCGCCAGCAGCCAAGTACAGGGTGTTGGCTACACCTTC
d_call: .; v_call: TRBV28; clone_size: .; j_call: TRBJ1-2; cdr3_length: 13; cdr3_aa: CASSRQRVGGYTF; cdr3_nt: TGTGCCAGCAGTCGACAGCGCGTAGGTGGCTACACCTTC
d_call: .; v_call: TRBV4-1; clone_size: few; j_call: TRBJ2-5; cdr3_length: 15; cdr3_aa: CASSQDKLVGETQYF; cdr3_nt: TGCGCCAGCAGCCAAGATAAGCTAGTAGGAGAGACCCAGTACTTC
d_call: .; v_call: TRBV7-9; clone_size: .; j_call: TRBJ1-2; cdr3_length: 15; cdr3_aa: CASSLAVDGNYGYTF; cdr3_nt: TGTGCCAGCAGCTTAGCAGTAGACGGGAACTATGGCTACACCTTC
d_call: .; v_call: TRBV27; clone_size: .; j_call: TRBJ1-2; cdr3_length: 14; cdr3_aa: CASSSPVLGYGYTF; cdr3_nt: TGTGCCAGCAGTTCCCCGGTCCTAGGCTATGGCTACACCTTC
d_call: TRBD1; v_call: TRBV5-1; clone_size: .; j_call: TRBJ2-1; cdr3_length: 13; cdr3_aa: CASRQGAYNEQFF; cdr3_nt: TGCGCCAGCAGACAGGGGGCTTACAATGAGCAGTTCTTC
d_call: TRBD1; v_call: TRBV9; clone_size: .; j_call: TRBJ2-1; cdr3_length: 15; cdr3_aa: CASSVRTGGGNEQFF; cdr3_nt: TGTGCCAGCAGCGTCCGGACAGGGGGCGGGAATGAGCAGTTCTTC
d_call: TRBD2; v_call: TRBV25-1; clone_size: few; j_call: TRBJ2-7; cdr3_length: 14; cdr3_aa: CASSVGGSTLEQYF; cdr3_nt: TGTGCCAGCAGTGTGGGCGGGAGTACCCTCGAGCAGTACTTC
d_call: TRBD2; v_call: TRBV9; clone_size: .; j_call: TRBJ2-1; cdr3_length: 15; cdr3_aa: CASSAGTKGMDEQFF; cdr3_nt: TGTGCCAGCAGCGCCGGGACTAAGGGTATGGATGAGCAGTTCTTC
d_call: .; v_call: TRBV27; clone_size: .; j_call: TRBJ2-2; cdr3_length: 17; cdr3_aa: CASSLSWDTSNTGELFF; cdr3_nt: TGTGCCAGCAGTTTATCGTGGGACACTTCGAACACCGGGGAGCTGTTTTTT
d_call: TRBD2; v_call: TRBV29-1; clone_size: .; j_call: TRBJ2-3; cdr3_length: 13; cdr3_aa: CSARGGAGDTQYF; cdr3_nt: TGCAGCGCTCGGGGGGGGGCCGGAGATACGCAGTATTTT
d_call: .; v_call: TRBV11-2; clone_size: .; j_call: TRBJ1-1; cdr3_length: 12; cdr3_aa: CASSTRDTEAFF; cdr3_nt: TGTGCCAGCAGTACGCGGGACACTGAAGCTTTCTTT
d_call: TRBD1; v_call: TRBV6-5; clone_size: once; j_call: TRBJ2-3; cdr3_length: 16; cdr3_aa: CASSYSTGGGTDTQYF; cdr3_nt: TGTGCCAGCAGTTACTCGACAGGGGGTGGCACAGATACGCAGTATTTT
d_call: TRBD2; v_call: TRBV4-1; clone_size: few; j_call: TRBJ2-2; cdr3_length: 17; cdr3_aa: CASSQRGLAGNTGELFF; cdr3_nt: TGCGCCAGCAGCCAAAGGGGACTAGCGGGTAACACCGGGGAGCTGTTTTTT
d_call: .; v_call: TRBV13; clone_size: .; j_call: TRBJ1-5; cdr3_length: 14; cdr3_aa: CASRFSAANQPQHF; cdr3_nt: TGTGCCAGCAGATTCAGTGCCGCCAATCAGCCCCAGCATTTT
d_call: .; v_call: TRBV5-6; clone_size: .; j_call: TRBJ1-1; cdr3_length: 14; cdr3_aa: CASKPDILNTEAFF; cdr3_nt: TGTGCCAGCAAGCCGGACATTTTGAACACTGAAGCTTTCTTT
d_call: .; v_call: TRBV6-6; clone_size: .; j_call: TRBJ1-1; cdr3_length: 13; cdr3_aa: CASSLTGNTEAFF; cdr3_nt: TGTGCCAGCAGTTTGACGGGGAACACTGAAGCTTTCTTT
d_call: TRBD2; v_call: TRBV6-1; clone_size: .; j_call: TRBJ2-7; cdr3_length: 17; cdr3_aa: CASSEATPWSGRDEQYF; cdr3_nt: TGTGCCAGCAGTGAAGCCACCCCTTGGAGCGGGAGAGACGAGCAGTACTTC